This T cell receptor beta chain was sequenced during a study of blood T cell repertoires in COVID-19 (TCRdb year 2020). Concerning the study at large: Samples covering the acute and convalescent phases of COVID-19 were provided by collaborators in the United States, Italy and Spain. The material from the prospective study consisted of cDNA or gDNA derived from T cells, B-cell-depleted T cells, or PBMCs. Deeply sampled blood TCRbeta repertoires from subjects exposed to, actively infected with, or recovered from COVID-19 were included in the dataset. The repertoires were released in a freely available public database intended as a resource for research on the immune response to SARS-CoV-2. The samples were drawn from two sources: the first 160 participants of the ongoing ImmuneRACE study, and some 1,300 subjects contributed by 6 global collaborators. A de-identified subject ID, COVID-19 status, age in years and sex were almost always included in the sample metadata. Where available, HLA class I and class II types were obtained from metadata supplied by the sample provider rather than from assay-based typing.

Overall results and qualifications from the work: Clinical and demographic metadata were provided uncurated, with the amount varying by source and participant.

A second Seattle source provided samples from volunteer blood donors who had recovered from COVID-19. The collaborating institutions used their own protocols to collect whole blood in K2EDTA tubes. For TCRbeta analysis, collaborators shipped samples in one of three forms: frozen whole blood, isolated PBMCs, or DNA extracted from either of those sample types. The immunoSEQ Assay, a bias-controlled multiplex PCR, was used to amplify TCRbeta CDR3 regions from genomic DNA. On the authors' methods: The number of nucleated cells in each sample was estimated from the amplification of reference gene primers within the assay. Sequence reads were collapsed and filtered to measure the absolute abundance of every unique TCRbeta CDR3 rearrangement. For each sample, productive Simpson clonality was calculated as the square root of Simpson's diversity index across productive rearrangements. The table was pulled from immuneACCESS by TCRdb, which kept in-frame rearrangements only. Such tables lose some clones; where checked, under half of the loss comes from unresolved V genes, and the rest has no known cause. V and J calls plus clone size are reproduced from that table; the DNA served to infer D and trimming. The sample profile shows around 280,000 clones; about nine tenths of them were found once. 2.2% of the sample is in the top ten clones.

CDR1 and CDR2, per the germline V gene (reference sequence), are LGHDT and YNNKEL. V loses 0 bases at its end and J loses 0 bases; junction bases beyond the gene matches: 16. Counted from cysteine to phenylalanine, this CDR3 has 22 amino acids. Just CDR3 DNA is preserved here, 66 bases in frame from base 1. Notes on this clone: The antigen it binds to is not known. No quality values exist for individual bases; no much larger clone is one base distant.

The rearrangement combines TRBV3-1 (or the pseudogene TRBV3-2) with TRBJ2-1; a stretch of 11 junction bases matches TRBD2. Sequencing was performed on peripheral blood. The TCR originated in a woman between 45 and 65 years old who had recovered from COVID-19. Here the CDR3 is given as CASSQEGLGTSGSPSSYNEQFF. DNA sequence: TGTGCCAGCAGCCAAGAGGGGTTAGGGACTAGCGGTTCACCAAGCTCCTACAATGAGCAGTTCTTC.